Following are 20 T cell receptor beta chains from one sample sequenced in a study of blood T cell repertoires in COVID-19. Repertoires were generated with immunoSEQ multiplex PCR, while TCRdb's copy carries only in-frame clones and drops some. The sample yields about 140,000 clones, roughly 88% seen once. Specimen: peripheral blood. Receptors originate from a man between 60 and 70 years old with active or convalescent COVID-19.

This chain links TRBV5-4 with TRBJ2-3; 15 nucleotides align to TRBD2. Germline V gene lookup returns CDR1 SGHNT and CDR2 YYREEE (reference sequence). The V and J ends lost 4 bases and 5 bases, in that order; junction bases with no gene match: 17. The CDR3 runs 20 residues. The CDR3 loop is CASSPWDLGLAGGMKDTQYF. In DNA form, the CDR3 reads TGTGCCAGCAGCCCCTGGGACTTAGGACTAGCGGGAGGGATGAAAGATACGCAGTATTTT. Full variable domain (outside the CDR3, taken from reference TRBV5-4 and TRBJ2-3): ETGVTQSPTHLIKTRGQQVTLRCSSQSGHNTVSWYQQALGQGPQFIFQYYREEENGRGNFPPRFSGLQFPNYSSELNVNALELDDSALYLCASSPWDLGLAGGMKDTQYFGPGTRLTVL.

V gene TRBV19 combines with J gene TRBJ2-7; 8 bases are a match to TRBD1. V dropped 3 bases and J dropped 2; count of bases not matched to a gene: 0. CDR1 and CDR2 from the germline V gene are LNHDA and SQIVND (reference sequence). The CDR3 runs to 13 residues. The DNA for the CDR3 is TGTGCCAGTAGTATGACAGGGGCCTACGAGCAGTACTTC. Translated, it gives CASSMTGAYEQYF.

This chain connects TRBV7-2 to TRBJ2-2; TRBD2 matches at 8 bases. This CDR3 has 16 residues. The germline CDR1 and CDR2 sequences are SGHTA and FQGNSA. The J segment lost 3 bases and the V segment lost 6 bases, leaving 9 bases of the junction unmatched. CDR3 sequence reads: CASRDPGLGDTGELFF. CDR3 sequence (DNA): TGTGCCAGCAGGGACCCGGGACTAGGGGACACCGGGGAGCTGTTTTTT.

V is TRBV28 and J is TRBJ1-3, with TRBD1 as a possible D gene (6 bases). V gave up 2 bases and J gave up 4 bases, with 15 bases separating them. Per the germline V gene, CDR1 is MDHEN and CDR2 is SYDVKM. The CDR3 loop spans 16 amino acids. The DNA for the CDR3 is TGTGCCAGCAGTTTACCCCCCGGGACACCAGGAAACACCATATATTTT. Protein sequence: CASSLPPGTPGNTIYF.

The V and J genes are TRBV6-5 and TRBJ1-5, with a weak D call TRBD1 (5 bases). Germline CDR1 and CDR2: MNHEY and SVGAGI. V was shortened by 0 bases and J by 5 bases, with 14 bases between the two germline ends. There are 16 residues in the CDR3. CDR3 DNA sequence: TGTGCCAGCAGTTACTCCAGGGTTGATTCCGATCAGCCCCAGCATTTT. Amino acid sequence: CASSYSRVDSDQPQHF.

The CDR3 bases are TGTGCCAGCAGCTTGCCCAGCGGGCTCACCGGGGAGCTGTTTTTT. It codes for CASSLPSGLTGELFF. The chain links TRBV7-9 to TRBJ2-2; D possibly corresponds to TRBD2 (6 bases). Per germline, CDR1 SEHNR and CDR2 FQNEAQ (reference sequence). This CDR3 is built from 15 residues. Deletions cut 3 bases from V and 4 bases from J, with 12 bases between. Full variable domain (outside the CDR3, taken from reference TRBV7-9 and TRBJ2-2): DTGVSQNPRHKITKRGQNVTFRCDPISEHNRLYWYRQTLGQGPEFLTYFQNEAQLEKSRLLSDRFSAERPKGSFSTLEIQRTEQGDSAMYLCASSLPSGLTGELFFGEGSRLTVL.

The gene calls are TRBV14 and TRBJ2-3, with D possibly matching TRBD2 (6 bases). Trimming pared 4 bases from V and 4 bases from J, leaving 9 bases between. Germline V lookup: CDR1 SGHDN, CDR2 FVKESK. CDR3 length: 13 amino acids. The CDR3: CASSPTRADTQYF. The CDR3 region has the DNA TGTGCCAGCAGCCCGACTAGGGCAGATACGCAGTATTTT.

The chain links TRBV5-1 to TRBJ1-4, with a weak D call TRBD1 (6 bases). Trimming took 6 bases from V and 3 from J, leaving 12 bases between them. The CDR3 consists of 14 residues. Per the germline V gene, CDR1 is SGHRS and CDR2 is YFSETQ. This chain's CDR3 is CASTRGGSNEKLFF. As DNA, the CDR3 is TGCGCCAGCACAAGGGGGGGATCTAATGAAAAACTGTTTTTT.

This clone was found once. This sequence joins TRBV10-3 and TRBJ1-2; possible D gene TRBD1, 6 bases. Trimming took 3 bases from V and 4 from J, leaving 15 bases between them. The CDR3 loop spans 15 amino acids. Germline V gives CDR1 ENHRY, CDR2 SYGVKD. This CDR3 reads CAISDLQGHRYGYTF. The CDR3 bases are TGTGCCATCAGTGACCTACAGGGACACCGCTATGGCTACACCTTC.

This clone was observed a handful of times. This chain joins TRBV28 and TRBJ2-2, with TRBD2 matching 15 bases. Per germline, CDR1 MDHEN and CDR2 SYDVKM. This CDR3 comprises 17 residues. J gave up 6 bases and V 4 bases, and 6 bases lay outside the gene matches. The CDR3 region is CASSSWGLAGGPGELFF. In DNA, the CDR3 is TGTGCCAGCAGTTCATGGGGACTAGCGGGAGGCCCCGGGGAGCTGTTTTTT.

This chain links TRBV28 with TRBJ2-7; TRBD2 is a possible D gene (6 bases). Trimming removed 5 bases at V and 0 bases at J, with 23 bases between. The CDR3 covers 18 residues. Germline V gene sequence: CDR1 MDHEN, CDR2 SYDVKM. CDR3 region: CASSPSSLGGMGSYEQYF. The CDR3 DNA reads as TGTGCCAGCAGTCCCTCCTCCTTGGGGGGAATGGGCTCCTACGAGCAGTACTTC.

V gene TRBV2 combines with J gene TRBJ2-2; 12 nucleotides line up with TRBD1. The CDR3 length is 19 residues. V was pared by 5 bases and J by 7 bases, with 17 bases of the junction left unmatched. Per germline, CDR1 SNHLY and CDR2 FYNNEI. CDR3: CASSTGTGGLGGRSGELFF. As DNA, the CDR3 is TGTGCCAGCAGTACCGGGACAGGGGGCTTGGGCGGGAGGAGCGGGGAGCTGTTTTTT.

CDR3 in DNA: TGTGCCAGCAGCCAAGGACAGGGGGGGTCTGCCTATGGCTACACCTTC. It encodes CASSQGQGGSAYGYTF. This sequence joins TRBV7-6 and TRBJ1-2; 10 nucleotides agree with TRBD1. The V and J ends lost 5 bases and 4 bases, in that order; junction bases with no gene match: 10. This CDR3 is 16 amino acids long. Germline V gives CDR1 SGHVS, CDR2 FNYEAQ.

J is TRBJ2-1 and V is TRBV5-1, with 11 bases identical to TRBD2. CDR3 length: 16 residues. CDR1 is SGHRS and CDR2 is YFSETQ in the germline V gene. V shed 2 bases, J shed 8 bases, and the junction held 9 bases outside the gene matches. Here the CDR3 DNA reads TGCGCCAGCAGCTTAGAGAAAACTAGCGGGAGTCATGAGCAGTTCTTC. It codes for CASSLEKTSGSHEQFF.

V gene TRBV5-1 combines with J gene TRBJ2-3; TRBD2 aligns across 14 bases. This CDR3 is 15 amino acids long. V was pared by 6 bases and J by 7 bases, with 7 bases of the junction left unmatched. Germline lookup yields CDR1 SGHRS and CDR2 YFSETQ. CDR3 protein: CASIGTSGSPNTQYF. In DNA, the CDR3 is TGCGCCAGCATCGGGACTAGCGGGAGTCCTAATACGCAGTATTTT.

In DNA, the CDR3 is TGTGCCAGTAGTATTTCAACAGGGGGTCTAGGCGAGCAGTACTTC. Translated, it gives CASSISTGGLGEQYF. This chain links TRBV19 with TRBJ2-7; TRBD1 agrees at 8 bases. CDR1 LNHDA and CDR2 SQIVND come from the germline V gene (reference sequence). J was trimmed by 6 bases and V by 3 bases; bases with no gene match: 10. The CDR3 covers 15 residues.

The chain employs TRBV19 and TRBJ1-1, with 7 bases that match TRBD1. The CDR3 is 13 residues long. Germline CDR1 reads LNHDA; CDR2 reads SQIVND (reference sequence). V shed 7 bases and J 4 bases; nucleotides not matched to a gene: 6. Here the CDR3 reads CASTQGRSTEAFF. In DNA, the CDR3 is TGTGCCAGTACACAGGGGAGATCCACTGAAGCTTTCTTT.

The chain uses TRBV5-1 and TRBJ2-7, with D possibly being TRBD2 (6 bases). The V end was cut by 0 bases, the J end by 3 bases, with 7 bases between. The CDR3 is made up of 13 amino acids. Germline CDR1 and CDR2: SGHRS and YFSETQ. Written as DNA, the CDR3 is TGCGCCAGCAGCTTGGGACTAGTCTACGAGCAGTACTTC. This translates into CASSLGLVYEQYF.

The chain has TRBV9 and TRBJ1-3; D gene uncertain. Trimming stripped 0 bases from V and 1 base from J, with 17 bases between. Germline V CDR1 and CDR2: SGDLS, YYNGEE. This CDR3 comprises 18 residues. In DNA form, the CDR3 reads TGTGCCAGCAGCGTAGGTGAAGGCAGGCCCCAATCTGGAAACACCATATATTTT. Protein product: CASSVGEGRPQSGNTIYF.

This clone appeared a single time. V usage is TRBV6-5 and J usage is TRBJ2-7, with a possible D match to TRBD1 (6 bases). Between the trimmed V and J ends, which lost 2 bases and 2 bases, there was a span of 13 bases. CDR3 size: 15 residues. CDR1 is MNHEY and CDR2 is SVGAGI in the germline V gene. CDR3 loop: CASSYASRDTYEQYF. The CDR3 DNA reads TGTGCCAGCAGTTACGCCTCCCGGGACACCTACGAGCAGTACTTC.